This T cell receptor beta chain was sequenced for a study of cytomegalovirus exposure and HLA in healthy donors. Study overall: The Caucasian-associated ancestry cluster contained roughly four fifths of the 398 genotyped donors. Broader study findings: As a later analysis showed, several of the most significant clusters appeared to be linked to common viral pathogens.

The CDR3 is 14 amino acids. The PCR was carried out with 60 Vbeta primers and 13 Jbeta primers. Measured with immunoSEQ multiplex PCR; TCRdb has only the in-frame clones, and not every one. The table includes 100,000 to 150,000 clones, just under 80% detected once. Worth noting for this clone: Its antigen is unidentified.

Sequencing was carried out using PBMCs. The source of this sequence is a woman aged 18 to 35 in good health and CMV-seronegative. V usage is TRBV21-1 and J usage is TRBJ2-1; the DNA was not used to check the table's D call, TRBD2. TRBV21-1 is recorded as a pseudogene. DNA for the CDR3: TGTGCCAGCAAGCTAGCGGGCTCCTACAATGAGCAGTTCTTC. Translation: CASKLAGSYNEQFF.